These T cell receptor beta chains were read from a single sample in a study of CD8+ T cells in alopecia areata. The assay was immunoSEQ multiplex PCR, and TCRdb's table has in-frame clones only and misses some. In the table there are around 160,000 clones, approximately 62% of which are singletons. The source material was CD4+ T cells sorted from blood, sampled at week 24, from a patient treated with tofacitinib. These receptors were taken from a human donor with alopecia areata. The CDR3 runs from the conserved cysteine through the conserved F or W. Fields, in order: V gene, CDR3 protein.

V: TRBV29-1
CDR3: CSSQPTGTDNNEQFF

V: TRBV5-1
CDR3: CASSLEVRTDTQYF

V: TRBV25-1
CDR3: CASSELAASEQYF

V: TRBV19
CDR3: CASTDGQSNQPQHF

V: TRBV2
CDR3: CASSEAGGHYGYTF

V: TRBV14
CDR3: CASSQYLNTGELFF

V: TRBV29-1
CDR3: CTSGPLDRGHNEQFF

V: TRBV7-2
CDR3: CASSLAWRGGDNEQFF

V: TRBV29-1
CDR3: CSGTSVGSYNEQFF

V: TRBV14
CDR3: CASSQHLGNQYF

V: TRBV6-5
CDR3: CASRPGTGGIYEQYF

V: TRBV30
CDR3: CAWRSPGTFLGDQYF

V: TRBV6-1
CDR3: CASSVDGVSGTEAFF

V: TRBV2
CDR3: CASSPRRAGGQLQETQYF

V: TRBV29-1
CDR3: CSVVRPRLVYEQFF

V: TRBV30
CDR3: CAWSPQVWGNTIYF

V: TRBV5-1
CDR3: CASSFTRVGVYEQYF

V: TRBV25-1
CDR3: CASRNRDRANSPLHF

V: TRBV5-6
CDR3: CASSLYRGSYEQYF

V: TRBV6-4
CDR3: CASSTELGSGNTEAFF

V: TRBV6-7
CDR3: CASSPLRGHFF

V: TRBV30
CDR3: CAWSVQHSGGYTF

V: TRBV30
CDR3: CAGTRPRGTGELFF

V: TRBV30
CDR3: CAWDRGGFTEAFF

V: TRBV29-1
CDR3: CSVSVQAETQYF

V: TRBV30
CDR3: CAWSLYTQYF

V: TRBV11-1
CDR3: CASSTPTGGAGGFADTQYF